This T cell receptor (beta chain) came from a study of CD8 T cells in Susac syndrome. For this clonotype: As yet, its antigen is unknown.

The multiple sclerosis controls comprised treatment-naive patients whose relapsing-remitting disease was stable or active. Germline V lookup: CDR1 DFQATT, CDR2 SNEGSKA (reference sequence). CDR3 length equals 12 residues. V lost 3 bases and J lost 3, with 8 bases in between. Reverse transcription of about 0.5 to 1 ug RNA was carried out with random hexamers. An immunoSEQ multiplex PCR amplified TCR beta CDR3 over 54 Vbeta and 13 Jbeta. TCRdb redid the calling of the immunoSEQ multiplex PCR reads with MiXCR, one entry per CDR3 protein. The sample contains about 140,000 distinct CDR3 sequences, approximately 95% of which appear only once. Study results and caveats: By the study's own acknowledgment, its TCR sequencing and HLA analysis included relatively few individuals.

The specimen was CD4+ T cells from PBMCs. V and J are TRBV20-1 and TRBJ2-5; D is perhaps TRBD2 (5 bases). The source is a human donor with multiple sclerosis. CDR3 DNA sequence: TGCAGTGCTAGTCGGGATAAAGAGACCCAGTACTTC. Encoded protein: CSASRDKETQYF.